The sequence of this T cell receptor beta chain was determined in a study of shared clonotypes between healthy human individuals. General study findings and limits: It was expected that sequencing depth would affect clonotype sharing among donors.

For this clone: The target antigen is unknown.

Deep was the level used in running the assay. Each subset's genomic DNA was split evenly across several immunoSEQ plates. The assay was immunoSEQ multiplex PCR, and TCRdb's table has in-frame clones only and misses some. Here the sample spans approximately 510,000 clones, approximately 79% being singletons. Every donor, a Caucasian adult, lived in Nashville, Tennessee. Sample: PBMCs. This sequence originates from a middle-aged woman in good health. Some clones in this sample may be carry-over from other donors' samples.

For the CDR3, the DNA is TGTGCCAGCTCACAGGGGGCTGGCTACGAGCAGTACTTC. It translates to CASSQGAGYEQYF. V gene TRBV18 combines with J gene TRBJ2-7, with 7 bases fitting TRBD1. CDR3 length: 13 residues. Germline-derived CDR1 and CDR2 are KGHSH and LQKENI. The V and J ends lost 4 bases and 3 bases, in that order; junction bases with no gene match: 3.